This T cell receptor (beta chain) emerged from a study of T cells after posttransplantation cyclophosphamide (dated by TCRdb to between 2015 and 2016). Regarding the study in general: T cell repertoire reconstitution was tracked by TRB sequencing after myeloablative bone marrow transplantation in which posttransplantation cyclophosphamide was used as GVHD prophylaxis. Blood from all 35 or so PTCy patients who had 1-year posttransplant specimens underwent TRB sequencing. Public TRB sequences were checked against a database of over 3,600 sequences associated with responses to pathogens, tumor antigens, self-antigens and alloantigens. Up to roughly 3 additional blood samples from 2 to 5.2 years after transplant were also TRB-sequenced in 3 patients, as was pretransplant blood from several patients. Because TRA and TRB clonality correlated tightly in ten or so samples, later TCR analyses were limited to TRB. Samples from 35 to 45 PTCy-treated patients, along with samples from 16 of their related bone marrow donors, underwent antigen receptor sequencing.

TRB sequencing was run on genomic DNA with either the immunoSEQ assay at survey resolution or the hsTCRB kit. In the authors' own workflow: The immunoSEQ software handled the initial read processing, while the LymphoSeq R package was used for the repertoire analyses. Clonality was calculated as 1 minus normalized Shannon entropy, and the Gini coefficient was also calculated for each TRB dataset. Phenotypes of unsorted samples were inferred by mapping TRB sequences from sorted subsets of the recipient or donor onto the same recipient's unsorted samples. The source is immuneACCESS, and TCRdb retained only in-frame sequences with V and J called. Part of the clones is not carried over; for the studies checked, unresolved V genes explain less than half of this, and the remainder is unexplained. That table gives V, J and clone size, and the DNA gave D and trimming. This sample gives 23,000 or so clones in total; about 98% of them show up just once. Of the sample, about 0.13% is held by the ten largest clones.

Peripheral blood samples were provided by related bone marrow donors on the day of marrow donation. Viable CD3+CD4+ or CD3+CD8+ cells that were CCR7+CD45RA+CD45RO-CD95-CD27+CD28+ were defined as naive T cells. Mononuclear cells from peripheral blood and bone marrow were separated by Ficoll-Hypaque density centrifugation and then cryopreserved. FACS on a FACSAria II was used to sort CD4+ and CD8+ T cells, including the naive and memory subsets. Here is what the overall study found, with its caveats: Across 45 patients, TRB clonality was highly associated with recipient CMV seropositivity and CMV reactivation, and PTCy diversity was similar to diversity in CNI/methotrexate controls. The TRB repertoires of T cells infiltrating skin or GI tract showed only limited overlap with the TRB repertoires of T cells in blood. Donor-recipient similarity was low at 1-2 months but increased during the first year, and donor CD8+ memory clones often dominated later blood repertoires.

About this clone: Its recognized antigen is unknown. The sample holds no much larger clone one base away, and base qualities are not on file.

CDR3 length: 18 amino acids, cysteine to phenylalanine. Only CDR3 DNA remains: 54 bases, in frame from the first base. V loses 2 bases of germline sequence and J loses 4 bases, and the interval between the two ends is 23 bases. The germline V gene sets CDR1 to KGHSH and CDR2 to LQKENI. Material for sequencing was naive CD8+ T cells sorted from PBMCs. The chain employs TRBV18 and TRBJ1-2; the D segment cannot be called with confidence. The clonotype comes from a man in his forties or fifties in good health, CMV-negative, and a related stem cell transplant donor. Read as DNA, the sequence is TGTGCCAGCTCACCAAACCCACTCAGCCGGGAGACCCCCTATGGCTACACCTTC. The encoded protein is CASSPNPLSRETPYGYTF. With the rest looked up from the reference TRBV18 and TRBJ1-2 genes rather than sequenced, the full variable domain is NAGVMQNPRHLVRRRGQEARLRCSPMKGHSHVYWYRQLPEEGLKFMVYLQKENIIDESGMPKERFSAEFPKEGPSILRIQQVVRGDSAAYFCASSPNPLSRETPYGYTFGSGTRLTVV.